This T cell receptor (beta chain) derives from a study of blood T cell repertoires in COVID-19. For the study at large: Sources were T cells, B-cell-depleted T cells, or PBMCs; the material itself was cDNA or gDNA.

This CDR3 is built from 14 residues. V was clipped by 5 bases and J by 6 bases; unmatched bases: 6. CDR1 SGHVS and CDR2 FQNEAQ come from the germline V gene. Clones were sequenced by immunoSEQ multiplex PCR, and TCRdb holds only the in-frame ones, with some missing. Here the sample spans some 200,000 clones, over 60% being singletons. This chain joins TRBV7-8 and TRBJ2-1, with TRBD1 matching 8 bases. Input material: peripheral blood. This clonotype was sampled from a woman aged 65 to 85 with acute or convalescent COVID-19. The CDR3 is CASSEGQALNEQFF. CDR3 nucleotide sequence: TGTGCCAGCAGCGAGGGACAGGCCCTCAATGAGCAGTTCTTC.